Listed below are T cell receptor beta chains from one sample, sequenced in a study of STAT3 mutations in large granular lymphocyte leukemia. Repertoires were generated with immunoSEQ multiplex PCR, while TCRdb's copy carries only in-frame clones and drops some. This sample has a few thousand clones, with about three quarters found just once. Sequenced input: peripheral blood mononuclear cells. These receptors were collected from a man between 35 and 55 years old with T-cell large granular lymphocyte leukemia. Some clones in this sample may be carry-over from other donors' samples. The CDR3 runs from the conserved cysteine through the conserved F or W. A D gene is named only where the DNA matches it firmly. Some rows mark clone size as missing; the rest say once, few, many or name a class of expanded clone.

size: once; J: TRBJ1-2; D: TRBD1; V: TRBV6-1; DNA: TGTGCCAGCAGTGTATCCCGGACAGGCTCCTCGGCTAACTATGGCTACACCTTC; CDR3: CASSVSRTGSSANYGYTF
size: NA; J: TRBJ2-7; D: TRBD2; V: TRBV7-6; DNA: TGTGCCAGCATACCAGCGGGATCCTACGAGCAGTACTTC; CDR3: CASIPAGSYEQYF
size: NA; J: TRBJ1-1; D: NA; V: TRBV6-1; DNA: TGTGCCAGCAGTGTAATTGAGATGAACACTGAAGCTTTCTTT; CDR3: CASSVIEMNTEAFF
size: NA; J: TRBJ2-1; D: NA; V: TRBV18; DNA: TGTGCCAGCTCACCACCGCTGAGCAGGGGGGGTGAGCAGTTCTTC; CDR3: CASSPPLSRGGEQFF
size: few; J: TRBJ2-5; D: NA; V: TRBV28; DNA: TGTGCCAGCAGTTTCAAGGGTGGTTGGCAAGAGACCCAGTACTTC; CDR3: CASSFKGGWQETQYF
size: NA; J: TRBJ2-5; D: TRBD2; V: TRBV5-1; DNA: TGCGCCAGCAGATTAGCGGGAGGGCCGTCAGAGACCCAGTACTTC; CDR3: CASRLAGGPSETQYF
size: NA; J: TRBJ2-5; D: NA; V: TRBV5-1; DNA: TGCGCCAGCAGCTTGGGGGGGGATCGAGGAGAGACCCAGTACTTC; CDR3: CASSLGGDRGETQYF
size: NA; J: TRBJ2-2; D: TRBD2; V: TRBV5-5; DNA: TGTGCCAGCAGCTTGGGGCTAGCGGGAGGACCGAACACCGGGGAGCTGTTTTTT; CDR3: CASSLGLAGGPNTGELFF
size: NA; J: TRBJ1-1; D: NA; V: TRBV7-2; DNA: TGTGCCAGCAACCGGGAGGGGGGCAGAAACACTGAAGCTTTCTTT; CDR3: CASNREGGRNTEAFF
size: once; J: TRBJ2-7; D: NA; V: TRBV7-8; DNA: TGTGCCAGCAGGGCGGTGGGGCAGCCCTACGAGCAGTACTTC; CDR3: CASRAVGQPYEQYF